These 22 T cell receptor beta chains were sequenced from one sample in a study of lung T cells in sarcoidosis with Löfgren's syndrome. MiXCR, run by TCRdb on the reads, gives a single entry per CDR3 protein. The data show around 60,000 distinct CDR3 sequences, roughly 20% seen once. Sequencing used CD4+ T cells from PBMCs. All receptors derive from a human donor with sarcoidosis (Löfgren's syndrome or another form), or a control subject (not recorded which).

The chain is built from TRBV6-6 and TRBJ2-7; D ambiguous. Germline CDR1 MNHNY, CDR2 SVGAGI (reference sequence). This CDR3 contains 13 residues. The V gene lost 6 bases and the J gene lost 11 bases, with 20 bases spanning the gap. CDR3 bases: TGTGCCAGCAGATACGAACAGACGTTGGAGAAGTACGTC. This translates into CASRYEQTLEKYV.

The J gene is TRBJ2-3, the V gene TRBV2, with D perhaps TRBD1 (6 bases). Between the trimmed V and J ends, which lost 4 bases and 7 bases, there was a span of 18 bases. Germline loops: CDR1 SNHLY, CDR2 FYNNEI. This CDR3 is built from 15 residues. CDR3 loop: CASSAETGSTYTQYF. In nucleotides, the CDR3 is TGTGCCAGCAGTGCCGAGACAGGAAGCACGTATACGCAGTATTTT.

This clonotype is a singleton in its sample. A much more abundant neighbour one base away suggests this may be a read error. The CDR3 sequence is CSAREGRRGHTF. CDR3 nucleotide sequence: TGCAGTGCTAGAGAGGGGAGACGCGGCCACACCTTC. V gene TRBV20-1 combines with J gene TRBJ1-2; the D is unclear. The CDR3 loop spans 12 amino acids. Deletions cut 0 bases from V and 12 bases from J, with 14 bases between. Germline lookup yields CDR1 DFQATT and CDR2 SNEGSKA (reference sequence).

At least ten counts were recorded for this clonotype. The CDR3 DNA sequence: TGCGCCAGCAGCCAAGATTGGGTGAACACTGAAGCTTTCTTT. Its translation: CASSQDWVNTEAFF. This sequence joins TRBV4-1 and TRBJ1-1, with unresolved D. Trimming took off 0 bases at V and 0 bases at J, with 5 bases between the two ends. Germline V gene lookup returns CDR1 MGHRA and CDR2 YSYEKL. The CDR3 spans 14 residues.

This clonotype came up many times. This sequence joins TRBV28 and TRBJ1-5, with a tentative D call TRBD1 (5 bases). From germline, CDR1 is MDHEN and CDR2 SYDVKM. V lost 3 bases and J lost 8, with 14 bases in between. This CDR3 comprises 14 residues. The CDR3 DNA reads as TGTGCCAGCAGTTTCCGGGACGAAGGCGAGCCCCAGCATTTT. Its protein is CASSFRDEGEPQHF. The whole variable domain, remainder taken from reference TRBV28 and TRBJ1-5, is DVKVTQSSRYLVKRTGEKVFLECVQDMDHENMFWYRQDPGLGLRLIYFSYDVKMKEKGDIPEGYSVSREKKERFSLILESASTNQTSMYLCASSFRDEGEPQHFGDGTRLSIL.

Note on this clonotype: One base away lies a much larger clone, so this may be a sequencing read error. The chain carries TRBV7-7 and TRBJ2-3; 7 bases agree with TRBD2. Germline CDR1 is SSHAT and CDR2 is FNYEAQ (reference sequence). CDR3 length equals 16 residues. The CDR3 DNA reads TGTGCCAGCAGCTTAGGCCCAGCGGGGAGCACAGATGCGCAGTATTTT. Its protein product is CASSLGPAGSTDAQYF.

With regard to this clonotype: This could be a read error, since a much larger clone is one nucleotide away. The chain joins TRBV28 to TRBJ2-7, with 12 positions matching TRBD2. CDR3 length: 13 amino acids. CDR1 MDHEN and CDR2 SYDVKM come from the germline V gene. V was clipped by 6 bases and J by 9 bases; unmatched bases: 6. CDR3 DNA: TGTGCCAGCAGACTAGCGGGAGGACGCGGGCAGTACTTC. Its protein product is CASRLAGGRGQYF.

This clonotype was recorded a few times. One base away lies a much larger clone, so this may be a sequencing read error. The gene calls are TRBV20-1 and TRBJ2-1, with 10 bases aligning to TRBD2. J was trimmed by 7 bases and V by 1 base; bases with no gene match: 1. CDR1 and CDR2 (germline): DFQATT, SNEGSKA (reference sequence). The CDR3 is 13 residues long. The CDR3 sequence: CSARVLAGNEQFF. CDR3 in DNA: TGCAGTGCTAGAGTACTAGCGGGGAATGAGCAGTTCTTC.

The chain uses TRBV5-1 and TRBJ2-1, with 7 bases aligning to TRBD1. Per germline, CDR1 SGHRS and CDR2 YFSETQ. This CDR3 has 13 amino acids. V lost 7 bases, J lost 9 bases, and 10 bases stayed unmatched. The DNA of the CDR3 is TGCGCCAGCGGTCTACAGGGGAAGAGTGAGCAGTTCTTC. This gives the protein CASGLQGKSEQFF.

Details on this clonotype: Just one base apart from a much larger clone, this may be a read error. The chain joins TRBV20-1 to TRBJ1-4, with D unclear. The germline V gene encodes CDR1 DFQATT and CDR2 SNEGSKA (reference sequence). The CDR3 runs to 11 residues. The CDR3 sequence: CSVSSNEKLLF. Written as DNA, the CDR3 is TGCAGTGTTAGCTCTAATGAAAAACTGCTTTTT.

The rearrangement links TRBV10-3 to TRBJ1-6; possibly TRBD1 for D (5 bases). Trimming left V 7 bases short and J 5 bases short, with 15 bases between. This CDR3 spans 15 amino acids. Per the germline V gene, CDR1 is ENHRY and CDR2 is SYGVKD. The CDR3 nucleotides read TGTGCCATCACTCCAGGGACGGGGGATAATTCACCCCTCCACTTT. Its translation: CAITPGTGDNSPLHF.

In its sample, this clonotype was seen many times. The CDR3 loop reads CASSLAAGGYTYEQYF. The CDR3 DNA sequence: TGTGCCAGCAGCTTAGCGGCGGGCGGTTACACCTACGAGCAGTACTTC. The rearrangement joins TRBV7-2 to TRBJ2-7; possible D gene TRBD2, 5 bases. The germline V and J ends were trimmed by 0 bases and 2 bases, with 14 bases remaining between them. CDR1 SGHTA and CDR2 FQGNSA come from the germline V gene. The CDR3 contains 16 residues.

With regard to this clonotype: A much larger clone sits a single nucleotide away, making a read error possible. The V gene is TRBV20-1, the J gene TRBJ1-1; maybe TRBD1 (5 bases). This CDR3 spans 14 amino acids. Germline lookup yields CDR1 DFQATT and CDR2 SNEGSKA (reference sequence). Trimming pared 3 bases from V and 3 bases from J, leaving 14 bases between. The CDR3 region is CSARDITEDTEAFF. The CDR3 DNA is TGCAGTGCTAGGGACATCACAGAGGACACTGAAGCTTTCTTT.

This clonotype was observed many times. In DNA form, the CDR3 reads TGTGCCAGCATTTCTTCCACCGGGACAGGCTATCAGCCCCAGCATTTT. This gives the protein CASISSTGTGYQPQHF. V usage is TRBV28 and J usage is TRBJ1-5, with 8 bases identical to TRBD1. The CDR3 loop spans 16 amino acids. Per the germline V gene, CDR1 is MDHEN and CDR2 is SYDVKM. V was clipped by 7 bases and J by 5 bases; unmatched bases: 13.

With regard to this clonotype: Sequence at one end of the junction differs from germline and may be a read error. The CDR3 DNA is TGTGCCCGCAGTGATCGGGGTGAAGGAGCAACTAATGAAAAACTGTTTTTT. It specifies CARSDRGEGATNEKLFF. The rearrangement links TRBV6-1 to TRBJ1-4, with unresolved D. Germline values: CDR1 MNHNS, CDR2 SASEGT. This CDR3 is 17 amino acids long.

This clonotype was seen many times. The chain joins TRBV18 to TRBJ2-1; TRBD1 matches at 7 bases. This CDR3 comprises 12 residues. Germline V gene data show CDR1 as KGHSH and CDR2 as LQKENI. V shed 7 bases, J shed 7 bases, and the junction held 4 bases outside the gene matches. In nucleotides, the CDR3 is TGTGCCAGCTTTCCAGGGGGTAATGAGCAGTTCTTC. It yields the protein CASFPGGNEQFF.

A word on this clonotype: This may be a read error, as it is one base from a much larger clone. This chain connects TRBV18 to TRBJ1-2; tentatively, D is TRBD1 (5 bases). Looked up from germline, CDR1 is KGHSH and CDR2 is LQKENI. The CDR3 covers 13 residues. V was clipped by 3 bases and J by 8 bases, with 13 bases between them. For the CDR3, the DNA is TGTGCCAGCTCACCTACAGGAGACCAGGGCTACACCTTC. Amino acids: CASSPTGDQGYTF.

This clonotype was counted between two and nine times. This chain connects TRBV4-1 to TRBJ2-4, with a possible D match to TRBD1 (5 bases). Deletions cut 1 base from V and 1 base from J, with 14 bases between. Germline V gives CDR1 MGHRA, CDR2 YSYEKL. CDR3 size: 17 residues. The CDR3 coding sequence is TGCGCCAGCAGCCAAGTAAGCCCTCCAGGGGCCAAAAACATTCAGTACTTC. This sequence encodes CASSQVSPPGAKNIQYF.

This clonotype is a singleton in its sample. The CDR3 loop is CAISEVRTTNTEAFF. The CDR3, as DNA: TGTGCCATCAGTGAGGTACGGACAACGAACACTGAAGCTTTCTTT. The rearrangement joins TRBV10-3 to TRBJ1-1, with D perhaps matching TRBD1 (5 bases). Germline V gene sequence: CDR1 ENHRY, CDR2 SYGVKD. The CDR3 consists of 15 residues. V lost 2 bases and J 1 base, leaving 11 bases between the germline ends.

This clonotype was observed many times. DNA of the CDR3: TGTGCCAGTTCCAAGGACAGGGCTAATTCACCCCTCCACTTT. Its translation: CASSKDRANSPLHF. The chain has TRBV6-1 and TRBJ1-6; 8 nucleotides match TRBD1. Germline assignment: CDR1 MNHNS and CDR2 SASEGT. Trimming removed 9 bases from V and 6 bases from J; junction bases left unmatched: 7. The CDR3 contains 14 residues.

This chain links TRBV28 with TRBJ1-2; D ambiguous. The V and J ends lost 5 bases and 4 bases respectively, with 14 bases between them. This CDR3 contains 14 residues. CDR1 and CDR2 (germline): MDHEN, SYDVKM. The CDR3 DNA sequence: TGTGCCAGCAGTCTATTAGGGCAGTCCTATGGCTACACCTTC. Its translation: CASSLLGQSYGYTF.

This clonotype occurred a few times. The V and J genes are TRBV19 and TRBJ2-3; D is perhaps TRBD1 (6 bases). The CDR3 contains 17 residues. Germline V CDR1 and CDR2: LNHDA, SQIVND (reference sequence). Trimming shortened V by 6 bases and J by 1 base, and 20 bases separated the two germline ends. This CDR3 reads CASSTPFEQGGTDTQYF. In DNA, the CDR3 is TGTGCCAGTAGCACTCCCTTTGAACAGGGTGGCACAGATACGCAGTATTTT.